A single sample gave rise to the 7 T cell receptor beta chains below, sequenced in a study of blood T cell repertoires in COVID-19. Measured with immunoSEQ multiplex PCR; TCRdb has only the in-frame clones, and not every one. The sample shows fewer than 350,000 clones, about 85% of them seen only once. Sequences were obtained from PBMCs or T cells enriched from blood (not recorded which). These receptors came from a young woman who had been exposed to COVID-19.

This clone appeared a few times. This rearrangement joins TRBV4-1 to TRBJ1-5, with TRBD1 as a possible D gene (5 bases). Germline V lookup: CDR1 MGHRA, CDR2 YSYEKL. Trimming took off 4 bases at V and 4 bases at J, with 14 bases between the two ends. This CDR3 contains 15 residues. The CDR3 sequence: CASSPLISGNQPQHF. The CDR3 nucleotides read TGCGCCAGCAGCCCACTAATTTCAGGGAATCAGCCCCAGCATTTT.

This sequence joins TRBV4-1 and TRBJ2-7; 8 bases line up with TRBD1. The CDR3 extends over 16 amino acids. The V gene's germline CDR1 is MGHRA and CDR2 YSYEKL. The junction had 10 bases not matched to a gene; V was cut back by 1 base and J by 5 bases. The CDR3 nucleotides read TGCGCCAGCAGCCAAGGTGGACAGGGAGTGCTCGACGAGCAGTACTTC. Its translation: CASSQGGQGVLDEQYF.

Only a few counts were recorded for this clone. This chain joins TRBV28 and TRBJ1-1; a weak D match, TRBD1 (5 bases). Germline lookup yields CDR1 MDHEN and CDR2 SYDVKM. The CDR3 consists of 13 residues. Trimming cost V 2 bases and J 4 bases, with 8 bases left between them. CDR3 DNA sequence: TGTGCCAGCAGTTTAATAGGGGTCACTGAAGCTTTCTTT. Protein sequence: CASSLIGVTEAFF.

The chain uses TRBV7-3 and TRBJ1-6; D remains ambiguous. This CDR3 has 15 amino acids. CDR1 and CDR2 from the germline V gene are SGHTA and FQGTGA. V lost 2 bases to trimming and J lost 9 bases, with 14 bases between them. CDR3 in amino acids: CASSLGPGSGSPLHF. CDR3 coding DNA: TGTGCCAGCAGCTTAGGTCCGGGATCGGGTTCACCCCTCCACTTT.

This chain uses TRBV3-1 (or the pseudogene TRBV3-2) with TRBJ2-1, with D possibly matching TRBD2 (5 bases). Germline CDR1 and CDR2: LGHDT and YNNKEL (reference sequence). Between the trimmed V and J ends, which lost 4 bases and 4 bases, there was a span of 11 bases. This CDR3 has 14 amino acids. CDR3 DNA: TGTGCCAGCAGCCCCCGGGATAGATACAATGAGCAGTTCTTC. Its protein is CASSPRDRYNEQFF.

This clone occurred a few times. J is TRBJ1-1 and V is TRBV9; D gene unclear. V lost 4 bases to trimming and J lost 3 bases, with 19 bases between them. CDR3 size: 16 residues. The germline V gene encodes CDR1 SGDLS and CDR2 YYNGEE. The CDR3 DNA reads as TGTGCCAGCAGCCATAATGATTACATGCGGGACACTGAAGCTTTCTTT. Encoded protein: CASSHNDYMRDTEAFF. Full variable domain (remainder filled in from reference TRBV9 and TRBJ1-1): DSGVTQTPKHLITATGQRVTLRCSPRSGDLSVYWYQQSLDQGLQFLIQYYNGEERAKGNILERFSAQQFPDLHSELNLSSLELGDSALYFCASSHNDYMRDTEAFFGQGTRLTVV.

The rearrangement links TRBV27 to TRBJ2-7; possibly TRBD2 for D (6 bases). Germline CDR1 and CDR2: MNHEY and SMNVEV (reference sequence). The length of the CDR3 is 16 residues. The V gene lost 4 bases and the J gene lost 5 bases, with 21 bases spanning the gap. CDR3 amino acids: CASSSDYVARLHEQYF. CDR3 DNA sequence: TGTGCCAGCAGTTCGGACTATGTAGCCCGGTTACACGAGCAGTACTTC.